This T cell receptor (beta chain) was sequenced for a study of cytomegalovirus exposure and HLA in healthy donors. This CDR3 comprises 16 residues. Losses at the gene ends were 0 bases for V and 7 bases for J; bases not matched to a gene: 2. Germline assignment: CDR1 SGHRS and CDR2 YFSETQ. Comments on this clone: Its antigen is unidentified.

Study-level findings and limits: The authors excluded some V segments, including TRBV6-2 and TRBV6-3, as indistinguishable.

It was with 60 Vbeta and 13 Jbeta primers that the PCR ran. Produced via immunoSEQ multiplex PCR; TCRdb's table is partial and in-frame only. In the table there are some 130,000 clones, under 85% of which are singletons. Sequenced material: PBMCs. The origin of this receptor is a man aged 25-45 years in good health and CMV-seronegative. This sequence joins TRBV5-1 and TRBJ2-1; 15 bases align to TRBD2. CDR3 DNA sequence: TGCGCCAGCAGCTTGGCCGGGACTAGCGGGGGGAATGAGCAGTTCTTC. Its protein is CASSLAGTSGGNEQFF.